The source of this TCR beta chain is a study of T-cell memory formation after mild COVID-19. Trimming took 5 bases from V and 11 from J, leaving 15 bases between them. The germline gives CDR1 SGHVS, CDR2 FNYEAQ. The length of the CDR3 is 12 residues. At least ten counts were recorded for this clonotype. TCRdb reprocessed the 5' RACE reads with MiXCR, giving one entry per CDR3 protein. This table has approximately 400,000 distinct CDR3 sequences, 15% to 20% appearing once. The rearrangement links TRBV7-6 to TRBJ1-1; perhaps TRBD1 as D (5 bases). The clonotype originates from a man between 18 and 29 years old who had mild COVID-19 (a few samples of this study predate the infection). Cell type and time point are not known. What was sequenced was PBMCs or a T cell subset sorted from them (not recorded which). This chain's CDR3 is CASSLNGAEAFF. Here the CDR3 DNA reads TGTGCCAGCAGCCTAAACGGGGCGGAGGCTTTCTTT.